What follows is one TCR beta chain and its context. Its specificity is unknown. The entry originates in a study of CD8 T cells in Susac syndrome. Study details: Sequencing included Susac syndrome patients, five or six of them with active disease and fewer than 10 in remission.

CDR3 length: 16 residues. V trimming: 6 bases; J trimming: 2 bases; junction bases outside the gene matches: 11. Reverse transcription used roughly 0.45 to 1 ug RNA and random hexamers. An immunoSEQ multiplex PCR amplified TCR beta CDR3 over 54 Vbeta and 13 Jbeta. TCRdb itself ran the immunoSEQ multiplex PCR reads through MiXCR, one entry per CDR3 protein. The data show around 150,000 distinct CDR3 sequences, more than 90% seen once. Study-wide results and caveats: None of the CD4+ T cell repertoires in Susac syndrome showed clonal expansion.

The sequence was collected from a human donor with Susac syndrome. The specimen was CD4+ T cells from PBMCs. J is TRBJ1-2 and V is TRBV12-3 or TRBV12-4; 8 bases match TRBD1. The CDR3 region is CASRSTGTGTNYGYTF. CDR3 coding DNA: TGTGCCAGCAGGTCCACCGGGACAGGAACAAACTATGGCTACACCTTC.